This T cell receptor (beta chain) was found in a study of cytomegalovirus exposure and HLA in healthy donors. On this clone itself: The antigen is unknown.

V was clipped by 6 bases and J by 4 bases, with 15 bases between them. Germline CDR1 and CDR2: MNHNS and SASEGT. The CDR3 consists of 14 residues. Findings and caveats of the study: A later analysis found TCR association rates differed by HLA locus, highest for DRB1 and lowest for HLA-C.

The PCR had 60 Vbeta and 13 Jbeta primers. Profiled with immunoSEQ multiplex PCR; TCRdb holds only in-frame clones, not every one. Among around 190,000 clones, 60% to 80% were seen once, and the ten largest hold around 2.2%. The V and J genes are TRBV6-1 and TRBJ1-1; D remains ambiguous. Sequenced input: PBMCs. This sequence was found in a man aged 55 to 70 in good health and CMV-seronegative. In nucleotides, the CDR3 is TGTGCCAGCAGGGGCGGGGAACCCGGCACTGAAGCTTTCTTT. It codes for CASRGGEPGTEAFF.